This TCR beta chain was obtained from a study of T cell clones after liver transplantation. Across the study: Third-party-reactive TCRbeta sequences from pre-transplant mixed lymphocyte reactions served as antigen-independent comparators. Samples came pre-transplant, pre-randomization before withdrawal, and post-randomization after withdrawal ended.

Concerning this clone itself: One end of the junction fails to match germline, which may point to a read error.

This CDR3 has 14 residues. Germline V gene sequence: CDR1 MDHEN, CDR2 SYDVKM. CD3+CD4+ and CD3+CD8+ cells were FACS-sorted from thawed unstimulated PBMCs. Produced via immunoSEQ multiplex PCR; TCRdb's table is partial and in-frame only. The sample includes about 120,000 clones, 90% of them seen just once. The sequence was collected from a human patient who received a liver transplant. Some T cells may be provided by the graft donor. The chain employs TRBV28 and TRBJ2-7, with 15 positions matching TRBD2. Material: CD4+ T cells from blood, obtained 12 months after liver transplant. Here the CDR3 reads CASSIPGTSGRTHF. CDR3 nucleotide sequence: TGTGCCAGCAGTATCCCGGGGACTAGCGGGAGGACCCACTTC.